This is a list of T cell receptor beta chains from one sample in a study of T-cell memory formation after mild COVID-19. TCRdb ran MiXCR on the 5' RACE reads and lists one entry per CDR3 protein. In the table there are 250,000 to 350,000 distinct CDR3 sequences, roughly 17% of which are singletons. Input material: PBMCs or a T cell subset sorted from them (not recorded which). These receptors were taken from a man between 18 and 35 years old who had mild COVID-19 (a few samples of this study predate the infection). Cell type and time point are not known. Both conserved end residues are trimmed from each CDR3. The order of the fields is J gene, V gene, CDR3 protein.

>TRBJ1-6|TRBV4-1
ASSPPGQGLLPLH
>TRBJ2-7|TRBV24-1
ATVVGDRDHEQY
>TRBJ1-3|TRBV11-2
ASSLWGTGNTIY
>TRBJ1-2|TRBV12-3/TRBV12-4
ASSATAYGYT
>TRBJ2-3|TRBV7-2
ASSLSSGASTDTQY
>TRBJ2-3|TRBV5-1
ASSPGGYTDTQY
>TRBJ2-5|TRBV7-3
ASSPTATQETQY
>TRBJ2-5|TRBV4-3
ASSQGGSAGRGETQY
>TRBJ1-1|TRBV20-1
SARAGQRPTEAF
>TRBJ1-1|TRBV5-4
ASSQTHRGYPEAF
>TRBJ2-3|TRBV6-2/TRBV6-3
ASSYSGLAGDQQY
>TRBJ2-5|TRBV2
AVAFTGTGETQY
>TRBJ1-1|TRBV29-1
SVVGRPSTEAF
>TRBJ2-5|TRBV7-9
ASTSGLQETQY
>TRBJ2-1|TRBV5-1
ASSLEQGGYNEQF
>TRBJ1-1|TRBV10-3
AIRRTGGSTEAF
>TRBJ2-7|TRBV7-9
ASSLVGWYEQY
>TRBJ2-3|TRBV7-2
ATRGGRSTDTQY
>TRBJ1-1|TRBV6-6
ASSYDRPMNTEAF
>TRBJ2-1|TRBV7-2
ASSLDGLSPPYNEQF
>TRBJ1-1|TRBV4-1
ASSPLALLGGTEAF
>TRBJ2-3|TRBV4-2
ASSHLQEAAQDTQY
>TRBJ2-7|TRBV9
ASSGGDLQY
>TRBJ1-1|TRBV6-5
ASTRQGGSTEAF
>TRBJ2-1|TRBV5-4
ASSHSGSPYNEQF
>TRBJ1-1|TRBV29-1
SVVQGMNTEAF
>TRBJ2-3|TRBV7-2
ASSPGALAGDTQY
>TRBJ2-5|TRBV12-3/TRBV12-4
ASSRGEETQY
>TRBJ1-5|TRBV4-1
ASSHDSFPGNQPQH
>TRBJ2-3|TRBV19
ASSISQDTQY
>TRBJ2-2|TRBV5-1
ASSSYTVGTGELF
>TRBJ2-3|TRBV14
ASSQGGPPSFSTDTQY
>TRBJ1-1|TRBV4-1
ASSPVPPSGTEAF
>TRBJ2-7|TRBV7-2
ASSQSRYEQY
>TRBJ1-1|TRBV19
ASSIRGNTEAF
>TRBJ2-5|TRBV6-2/TRBV6-3
ASRPDRVETQY
>TRBJ1-2|TRBV28
ASSFTGQGTPYT
>TRBJ2-7|TRBV7-3
ASSPTSGGASEQY
>TRBJ2-4|TRBV6-5
ASSQKRGLAKNIQY
>TRBJ1-2|TRBV7-6
ASSLGRPIMNYGYT
>TRBJ2-3|TRBV9
ASSEGDSTDTQY
>TRBJ2-3|TRBV2
ASKRGTGGADTQY
>TRBJ2-6|TRBV7-9
ASSYRTAGANVLT
>TRBJ1-1|TRBV27
ASSLSGEGTEAF
>TRBJ2-3|TRBV29-1
SVGFRDVNTGPFTDTQY
>TRBJ2-7|TRBV7-9
ASSPVRDYTYEQY
>TRBJ1-3|TRBV12-3/TRBV12-4
ASSLMASSGNTIY
>TRBJ1-2|TRBV14
ASSPRTGSGYT
>TRBJ1-1|TRBV10-3
AISAGINTEAF
>TRBJ1-4|TRBV11-2
ASSLAAEKLF
>TRBJ1-1|TRBV5-1
ASNSGENTEAF
>TRBJ2-1|TRBV6-2/TRBV6-3
ASSLTGSGYNEQF
>TRBJ2-6|TRBV5-1
ASSTLTGKPGSGANVLT
>TRBJ2-5|TRBV15
ATSRDMTGWQETQY
>TRBJ2-2|TRBV5-1
ASSWGLVSDGELF
>TRBJ1-1|TRBV4-1
ASSQDRVVAAMNTEAF
>TRBJ2-3|TRBV6-5
ASSPTDRGPSDTQY